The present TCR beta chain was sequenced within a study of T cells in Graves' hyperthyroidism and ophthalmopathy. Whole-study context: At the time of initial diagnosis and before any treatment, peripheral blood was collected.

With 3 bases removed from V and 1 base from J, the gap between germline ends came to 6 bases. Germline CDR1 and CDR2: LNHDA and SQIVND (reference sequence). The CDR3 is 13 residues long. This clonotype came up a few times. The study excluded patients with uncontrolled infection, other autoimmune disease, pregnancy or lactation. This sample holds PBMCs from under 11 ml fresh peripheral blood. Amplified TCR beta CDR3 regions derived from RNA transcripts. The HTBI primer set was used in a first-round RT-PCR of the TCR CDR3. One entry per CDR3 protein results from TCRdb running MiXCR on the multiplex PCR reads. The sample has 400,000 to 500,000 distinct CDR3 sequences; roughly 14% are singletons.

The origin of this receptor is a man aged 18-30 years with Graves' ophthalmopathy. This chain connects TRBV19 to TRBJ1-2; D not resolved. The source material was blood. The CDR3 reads CASSIAFNYGYTF. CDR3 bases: TGTGCCAGTAGTATTGCCTTTAACTATGGCTACACCTTC.